This T cell receptor beta chain was obtained from a study of blood T cell repertoires in COVID-19 (dated by TCRdb to the early 2020s). For the study in its entirety: Collaborator samples came from the United States, Italy and Spain and covered acute and convalescent phases of COVID-19. The material from the prospective study consisted of cDNA or gDNA derived from T cells, B-cell-depleted T cells, or PBMCs. Deeply sampled blood TCRbeta repertoires from subjects exposed to, actively infected with, or recovered from COVID-19 were included in the dataset. The repertoires were released in a freely available public database meant as a resource for research on the immune response to SARS-CoV-2. The samples were drawn from two sources: the first 160 participants of the ongoing ImmuneRACE study, and some 1,300 subjects contributed by 6 global collaborators. Sample metadata almost always included a de-identified subject ID, COVID-19 status, age in years and sex. Where available, HLA class I and class II types were taken from metadata supplied by the sample provider and were not determined by assay-based typing.

Concerning this clone itself: The antigen it binds to is not known. No much larger clone exists at a distance of one base, and base qualities are not known.

Here is what the overall study found, with its caveats: Clinical and demographic metadata were provided uncurated, with the amount varying by source and participant.

TCRbeta CDR3 regions were amplified from genomic DNA using the immunoSEQ Assay, a bias-controlled multiplex PCR. For the original study's pipeline: Within the assay, amplification of reference gene primers was used to estimate how many nucleated cells each sample contained. Sequence reads were collapsed and filtered to measure the absolute abundance of every unique TCRbeta CDR3 rearrangement. For each sample, productive Simpson clonality was calculated as the square root of Simpson's diversity index across productive rearrangements. TCRdb retrieved this table from immuneACCESS and kept in-frame rearrangements only. Not all clones are present; in checked studies, unresolved V genes account for under half, and no reason is known for the remainder. The DNA gave D and trimming, while V, J and clone size come from that table. The sample profile shows 300,000 to 350,000 clones; about 90% of them were found once. The top ten hold 0.95% to 1.1% of the sample.

Enrolling through a virtual design, the prospective study's participants ranged in age from about 18 to 89 years and lived across roughly 24 United States geographic areas. To assign participants to cohorts, the prospective study relied on clinical history that participants themselves reported in a screening survey and a study questionnaire. Exposed participants had been in contact, within 2 weeks of entering the study, with a person who had a PCR-confirmed or clinician-diagnosed case of COVID-19. In the prospective study, whole blood, serum and a nasopharyngeal or oropharyngeal swab were collected from each participant by mobile phlebotomists. Over a roughly 2-month period, participants in the prospective study had the option of providing additional blood draws and questionnaires. Prospective study blood samples were shipped either frozen or at room temperature before DNA extraction. The TCR sequence derives from a woman aged 30 to 39 who had been exposed to COVID-19. Input material: PBMCs or T cells enriched from blood (not recorded which).

The bases are TGTGCCAGCAGGGGCTCGGACAGGGGGCATTCACCCCTCCACTTT. It specifies CASRGSDRGHSPLHF. The rearrangement joined TRBV5-4 to TRBJ1-6, and TRBD1 matches 11 of the central bases. V lost 5 bases and J lost 8 bases, and the count of bases not matched to a germline gene is 6. The CDR3 covers 15 residues, taking in both the cysteine and the phenylalanine. The entry retains the CDR3 DNA only, 45 bases that are in frame from base 1. CDR1 and CDR2, per the germline V gene (reference sequence), are SGHNT and YYREEE.